This T cell receptor beta chain was sequenced in a study of T-cell memory formation after mild COVID-19 (dated by TCRdb to the early 2020s). Some background on the complete study: Most TCR sequence clusters were specific to one of the two donors. In a couple of donors, T-cell clones that expanded and contracted after mild COVID-19 were tracked by sequencing TCRalpha and TCRbeta repertoires over time. Two young, previously healthy adult volunteers made up the cohort, one male and one female. What the authors observed across the whole study: The study covered only a couple of mild cases, and larger cohorts including severe cases with pre-infection samples were considered necessary. Balanced CD4/CD8 phenotypes were observed for clones contracting from day 15 to 85, whereas a bias towards CD4+ was observed for a second wave of clones expanding from day 15 to 37. SARS-CoV-2 specificity of the second-wave clones peaking on day 37 was not confirmed. Contracting CD4+ clones appeared mostly in the CM and EM memory subsets, whereas CD8+ clones were enriched in EMRA. Some responding clones were detected in pre-infection memory, suggesting pre-existing cross-reactive memory T cells joined the SARS-CoV-2 response.

Inclusive of the bounding cysteine and phenylalanine, the CDR3 is 15 residues long. Only the CDR3 part of the read is kept: 45 bases, read in frame from the first base. Unmatched junction bases come to 10, with V trimmed by 6 bases and J by 4 bases. CDR1 and CDR2, looked up from the germline V gene, are SNHLY and FYNNEI. Ficoll-Paque density gradient centrifugation was used to isolate PBMCs. A note on this clonotype: Its target antigen remains unknown. No base qualities exist here, and no much larger clone lies one base off it.

The sample was run on an Illumina NovaSeq 6000. TCRalpha and TCRbeta cDNA libraries were built by 5'RACE with constant-segment primers, adding sample barcodes and unique molecular identifiers. RNA was extracted from every sample with Trizol reagent. The libraries were amplified in two PCR steps, and the second step added a second sample barcode and Illumina TruSeq adapters. The libraries were sequenced on an Illumina NovaSeq using 2 x 150 bp paired-end reads. The published analysis was carried out like this. Reads were demultiplexed and collapsed into UMI-guided consensus sequences with migec v1.2.7. Using mixcr v2.1.11, UMI consensuses were aligned to TRA and TRB V and J templates and then assembled into clonotypes. Expanded or contracted clonotypes were those called significant by both edgeR and NoisET, with noise models trained on biological replicates. edgeR calls used a false discovery rate-adjusted p below 0.01 and a log2 fold-change threshold of 1. As an exploratory analysis of dynamics, PCA with hierarchical clustering was applied to max-normalized trajectories of the 1000 most abundant clonotypes. The CD4 or CD8 phenotype of responding clones was assigned using the separately sequenced CD4+ and CD8+ repertoires. TCRdb reanalyzed the raw reads on its own, using fastp at Q25 for trimming and MiXCR for clone calling, and kept in-frame beta chains. Each record represents a unique CDR3 protein, reported with the most common genes and DNA among its rows. Here the V and J calls rest on TCRdb's processing, not on the authors' analysis. The sample profile shows a few hundred thousand distinct CDR3 sequences; less than 25% of them were found once. The top ten hold 7.5% to 10% of the sample.

The receptor's source is an adult woman who had mild COVID-19 (a few samples of this study predate the infection). The sample titles of this study are shuffled in the database, so cell type and time point are left out; the donor was told from shared clones. The chain employs TRBV2 and TRBJ2-3; 7 bases in the junction line up with TRBD2. Sequenced material: PBMCs or a T cell subset sorted from them (not recorded which). The CDR3 is CASRRVRGRPDTQYF. The DNA is as follows: TGTGCCAGCAGGCGGGTACGCGGGAGACCAGATACGCAGTATTTT.